The 18 T cell receptor beta chains below come from one sample, sequenced in a study of shared clonotypes between healthy human individuals. Profiling relied on immunoSEQ multiplex PCR, and the TCRdb table lists in-frame clones only, not all of them. The sample includes more than 2 million clones, 85% to 95% seen only once; the top ten take 0.13%. Sequencing used naive CD4+ T cells sorted from blood. The sample's subset: CD45RA+ positively selected. Receptors were obtained from a man between 18 and 29 years old in good health.

The V and J genes are TRBV7-2 and TRBJ2-1, with 7 bases identical to TRBD1. J was trimmed by 3 bases and V by 4 bases; bases with no gene match: 6. Germline CDR1 SGHTA, CDR2 FQGNSA. This CDR3 spans 15 amino acids. DNA for the CDR3: TGTGCCAGCAGCTCGACAGGGTGGTTCTACAATGAGCAGTTCTTC. This encodes CASSSTGWFYNEQFF.

The rearrangement joins TRBV28 to TRBJ1-3; D gene uncertain. V was pared by 7 bases and J by 6 bases, with 13 bases between. From germline, CDR1 is MDHEN and CDR2 SYDVKM. There are 13 residues in the CDR3. CDR3 DNA: TGTGCCAGCAATTTTTCGGTTCTAAACACCATATATTTT. Encoded protein: CASNFSVLNTIYF.

This sequence joins TRBV5-8 and TRBJ2-7; TRBD1 agrees at 8 bases. The V gene's germline CDR1 is SGHTS and CDR2 YDEGEE. This CDR3 is built from 15 residues. J gave up 3 bases and V 1 base, and 6 bases lay outside the gene matches. The CDR3 loop is CASSLFGTGSYEQYF. CDR3 nucleotide sequence: TGTGCCAGCAGCTTGTTTGGGACAGGAAGCTACGAGCAGTACTTC.

The rearrangement joins TRBV6-1 to TRBJ1-2, with D maybe TRBD1 (5 bases). Looked up from germline, CDR1 is MNHNS and CDR2 is SASEGT. The CDR3 sequence is 13 residues long. The V gene lost 8 bases and the J gene lost 4 bases, with 14 bases spanning the gap. CDR3 residues: CASSGDRGYGYTF. CDR3 nucleotides: TGTGCCAGCTCGGGGGACCGCGGCTATGGCTACACCTTC.

The CDR3 loop reads CASSESGREPLNIQYF. The CDR3 nucleotides are TGTGCCAGCAGTGAAAGTGGGAGAGAGCCTCTAAACATTCAGTACTTC. The chain joins TRBV2 to TRBJ2-4, with TRBD2 as a possible D gene (5 bases). V lost 2 bases, J lost 6 bases, and 17 bases lay in between. Germline V gene lookup returns CDR1 SNHLY and CDR2 FYNNEI. There are 16 residues in the CDR3.

This chain joins TRBV27 and TRBJ2-2; D uncertain. This CDR3 is built from 13 residues. Trimming left V 6 bases short and J 3 bases short, with 8 bases between. Germline V lookup: CDR1 MNHEY, CDR2 SMNVEV (reference sequence). CDR3 protein: CASRNVDTGELFF. The CDR3 coding sequence is TGTGCCAGCAGAAACGTGGACACCGGGGAGCTGTTTTTT.

On this clone itself: Other DNA sequences of this sample code for an identical CDR3. The V and J genes are TRBV5-4 and TRBJ2-5; tentatively, D is TRBD1 (5 bases). V was shortened by 4 bases and J by 4 bases, with 5 bases between the two germline ends. Germline V lookup: CDR1 SGHNT, CDR2 YYREEE (reference sequence). This CDR3 spans 11 amino acids. CDR3 sequence: CASSQGETQYF. The CDR3 bases are TGTGCCAGCAGCCAGGGAGAGACCCAGTACTTC.

With regard to this clone: An end of the junction differs from the germline gene, which may be a read error. J is TRBJ2-5 and V is TRBV10-3; D is undetermined. Germline values: CDR1 ENHRY, CDR2 SYGVKD. This CDR3 is built from 14 residues. CDR3 coding DNA: TGTGCCATAAGTGACTCAACTGGGGTGGAGACCCAGTACTTC. Protein: CAISDSTGVETQYF.

The rearrangement uses TRBV5-1 and TRBJ2-3; 11 nucleotides align to TRBD2. Germline V gene lookup returns CDR1 SGHRS and CDR2 YFSETQ. CDR3 length: 16 residues. With 0 bases clipped from V and 3 bases from J, the junction kept 3 bases outside the gene matches. The CDR3, as DNA: TGCGCCAGCAGCTTGGGACTAGCGGGGTGGACAGATACGCAGTATTTT. As protein: CASSLGLAGWTDTQYF.

The V gene is TRBV5-1, the J gene TRBJ2-5; 9 bases match TRBD2. Germline V gene lookup returns CDR1 SGHRS and CDR2 YFSETQ. J gave up 2 bases and V 3 bases, and 5 bases lay outside the gene matches. The CDR3 totals 15 residues. The CDR3, as DNA: TGCGCCAGCAGCTCCTTCAGCGGGGGGCAAGAGACCCAGTACTTC. Translating gives CASSSFSGGQETQYF.

This chain joins TRBV27 and TRBJ2-6; D call uncertain. The V gene lost 3 bases and the J gene lost 0 bases, with 9 bases spanning the gap. The germline V gene has CDR1 MNHEY and CDR2 SMNVEV (reference sequence). This CDR3 comprises 16 residues. The CDR3 bases are TGTGCCAGCAGTTTGAAAGATCTCTCTGGGGCCAACGTCCTGACTTTC. Translating gives CASSLKDLSGANVLTF.

In its sample, this clone was seen once. The chain employs TRBV5-1 and TRBJ1-2, with a possible D match to TRBD1 (6 bases). Trimming pared 3 bases from V and 4 bases from J, leaving 16 bases between. The germline V gene has CDR1 SGHRS and CDR2 YFSETQ. The CDR3 sequence is 15 residues long. This chain's CDR3 is CASSSSGAGGYGYTF. As DNA, the CDR3 is TGCGCCAGCAGCTCCTCAGGGGCCGGCGGCTATGGCTACACCTTC.

The rearrangement uses TRBV18 and TRBJ2-7; the D is unclear. The ends were cut back, 0 bases at V and 3 bases at J, with 9 bases in the middle. The germline V gene has CDR1 KGHSH and CDR2 LQKENI. The CDR3 loop spans 14 amino acids. The CDR3 nucleotides read TGTGCCAGCTCACCACCTGGGATGGGCTACGAGCAGTACTTC. This sequence encodes CASSPPGMGYEQYF.

The chain has TRBV7-8 and TRBJ1-2, with 8 bases fitting TRBD1. The CDR3 totals 15 residues. In germline, CDR1 is SGHVS, CDR2 FQNEAQ. V shed 0 bases and J 3 bases; nucleotides not matched to a gene: 3. The CDR3 region is CASSLAGTGHYGYTF. The DNA of the CDR3 is TGTGCCAGCAGCTTAGCCGGGACAGGTCACTATGGCTACACCTTC.

The genes are TRBV6-4 and TRBJ1-2; no definite D call. CDR1 MRHNA and CDR2 SNTAGT come from the germline V gene. There are 13 residues in the CDR3. V lost 2 bases, J lost 4 bases, and 8 bases lay in between. As DNA, the CDR3 is TGTGCCAGCAGTGACCGACCGTTCTATGGCTACACCTTC. This gives the protein CASSDRPFYGYTF.

V is TRBV7-9 and J is TRBJ2-3, with D perhaps matching TRBD2 (5 bases). This CDR3 comprises 17 residues. The V end was cut by 2 bases, the J end by 4 bases, with 19 bases between. Per the germline V gene, CDR1 is SEHNR and CDR2 is FQNEAQ (reference sequence). The CDR3 region is CASSLRFWTEEPDTQYF. The CDR3 DNA sequence: TGTGCCAGCAGCTTAAGGTTTTGGACTGAGGAGCCAGATACGCAGTATTTT. Together with reference TRBV7-9 and TRBJ2-3, the CDR3 gives the full variable domain: DTGVSQNPRHKITKRGQNVTFRCDPISEHNRLYWYRQTLGQGPEFLTYFQNEAQLEKSRLLSDRFSAERPKGSFSTLEIQRTEQGDSAMYLCASSLRFWTEEPDTQYFGPGTRLTVL.

This rearrangement joins TRBV9 to TRBJ2-1, with D tentatively TRBD1 or TRBD2 (5 bases each). CDR3 length: 12 residues. The germline V and J ends were trimmed by 3 bases and 7 bases, with 8 bases remaining between them. The germline gives CDR1 SGDLS, CDR2 YYNGEE. The CDR3 loop reads CASSAGTNEQFF. DNA for the CDR3: TGTGCCAGCAGCGCCGGGACGAATGAGCAGTTCTTC.

This chain uses TRBV10-3 with TRBJ2-7; TRBD1 is a possible D gene (5 bases). The germline gives CDR1 ENHRY, CDR2 SYGVKD. With 4 bases removed from V and 5 bases from J, the gap between germline ends came to 12 bases. The CDR3 has 13 amino acids. The CDR3 DNA follows: TGTGCCATCAGTGGGGCAGGGTCTGACGAGCAGTACTTC. Encoded protein: CAISGAGSDEQYF.